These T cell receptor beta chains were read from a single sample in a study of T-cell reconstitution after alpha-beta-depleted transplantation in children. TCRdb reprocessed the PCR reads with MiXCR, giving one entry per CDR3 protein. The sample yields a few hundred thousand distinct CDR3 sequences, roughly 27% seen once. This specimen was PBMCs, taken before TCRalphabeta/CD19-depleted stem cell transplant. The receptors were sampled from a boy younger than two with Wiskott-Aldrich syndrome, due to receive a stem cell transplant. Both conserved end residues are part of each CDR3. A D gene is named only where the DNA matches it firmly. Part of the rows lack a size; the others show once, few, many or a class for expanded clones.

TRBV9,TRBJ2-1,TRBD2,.,TGTGCCAGCAGCGTGACTAGCGGGAGGGCCTACAATGAGCAGTTCTTC,CASSVTSGRAYNEQFF
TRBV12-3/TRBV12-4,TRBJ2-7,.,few,TGTGCCAGCAGTTTTGCATATTACGAGCAGTACTTC,CASSFAYYEQYF
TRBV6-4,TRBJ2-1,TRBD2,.,TGTGCCAGCTGTTTAGAAGCGGGAGGGGGTTTGTCCTACAATGAGCAGTTCTTC,CASCLEAGGGLSYNEQFF
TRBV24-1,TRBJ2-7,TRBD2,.,TGTGCCACCAGTGATTTGTCTAGCGGACGGTACGAGCAGTACTTC,CATSDLSSGRYEQYF
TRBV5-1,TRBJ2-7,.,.,TGCGCCAGCAGCTTGGCCGCGGCAGGGAACTACGAGCAGTACTTC,CASSLAAAGNYEQYF
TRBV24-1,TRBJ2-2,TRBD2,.,TGTGCCACCTCCGGTGCAAGACTAGCGGGAGCCGGCACCGGGGAGCTGTTTTTT,CATSGARLAGAGTGELFF
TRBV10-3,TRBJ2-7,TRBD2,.,TGTGCCATCAGCCGCATACTAGCGGGAGGCGAGCAGTACTTC,CAISRILAGGEQYF
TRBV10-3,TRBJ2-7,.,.,TGTGCCATCAGTGTTAATAGCGACTCCTATGAGCAGTACTTC,CAISVNSDSYEQYF
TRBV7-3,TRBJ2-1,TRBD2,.,TGTGCCAGCAGCTTCCTACCGGGACTACCCAATGAGCAGTTCTTC,CASSFLPGLPNEQFF
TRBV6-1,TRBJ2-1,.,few,TGTGCCAGCAGAAGCGACCCGCAGCGGCCAGGGCAGTTCTTC,CASRSDPQRPGQFF
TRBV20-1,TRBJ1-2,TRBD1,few,TGCAGTGCTAGACCCCGGGACAGAGAAAACTATGGCTACACCTTC,CSARPRDRENYGYTF
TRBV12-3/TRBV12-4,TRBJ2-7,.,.,TGTGCCAGCAGCCGCCGGCAGGGCGAGCAGTACTTC,CASSRRQGEQYF
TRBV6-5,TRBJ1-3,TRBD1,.,TGTGCCAGCAGTTACTTGACAGGGTCTGGAAACACCATATATTTT,CASSYLTGSGNTIYF
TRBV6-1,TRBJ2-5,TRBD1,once,TGTGCCAGCACGTCCACAGGGGGCGCAGAGACCCAGTACTTC,CASTSTGGAETQYF
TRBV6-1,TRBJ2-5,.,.,TGTGCCAGCAGCCGCCGATCCCTGGGTGGCAAAGAGACCCAGTACTTC,CASSRRSLGGKETQYF
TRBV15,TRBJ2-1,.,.,TGTGCCACCCGGGAGTCCCCCGGTGAGCAGTTCTTC,CATRESPGEQFF
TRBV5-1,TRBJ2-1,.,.,TGCGCCAGCAGCTTTAACAGGGTACAGAATGAGCAGTTCTTC,CASSFNRVQNEQFF
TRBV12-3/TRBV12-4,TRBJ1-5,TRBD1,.,TGTGCCAGCAGTTTAGGGGACAGCGGCAATCAGCCCCAGCATTTT,CASSLGDSGNQPQHF
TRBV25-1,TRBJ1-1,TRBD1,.,TGTGCCAGCAGTGAGCAGGGGGCCAGTTACACTGAAGCTTTCTTT,CASSEQGASYTEAFF
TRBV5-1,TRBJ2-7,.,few,TGCGCCAGCAGCTTACTGTGGGGGTTGGCCGAGCAGTACTTC,CASSLLWGLAEQYF